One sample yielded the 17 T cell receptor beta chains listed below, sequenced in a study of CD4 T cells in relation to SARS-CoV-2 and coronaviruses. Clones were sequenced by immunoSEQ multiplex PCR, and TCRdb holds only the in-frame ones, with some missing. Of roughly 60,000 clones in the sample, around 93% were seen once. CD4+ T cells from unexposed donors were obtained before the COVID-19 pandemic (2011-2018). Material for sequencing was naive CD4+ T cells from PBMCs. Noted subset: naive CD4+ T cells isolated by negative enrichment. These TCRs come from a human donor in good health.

CDR3: CASSLSDVTDTQYF. In DNA, the CDR3 is TGTGCCAGTAGTCTATCGGACGTCACAGATACGCAGTATTTT. V and J are TRBV19 and TRBJ2-3, with D unclear. The CDR3 is 14 residues long. Trimming shortened V by 5 bases and J by 2 bases, and 11 bases separated the two germline ends. Germline lookup yields CDR1 LNHDA and CDR2 SQIVND (reference sequence). Combining the CDR3 with reference TRBV19 and TRBJ2-3 gives the whole variable domain DGGITQSPKYLFRKEGQNVTLSCEQNLNHDAMYWYRQDPGQGLRLIYYSQIVNDFQKGDIAEGYSVSREKKESFPLTVTSAQKNPTAFYLCASSLSDVTDTQYFGPGTRLTVL.

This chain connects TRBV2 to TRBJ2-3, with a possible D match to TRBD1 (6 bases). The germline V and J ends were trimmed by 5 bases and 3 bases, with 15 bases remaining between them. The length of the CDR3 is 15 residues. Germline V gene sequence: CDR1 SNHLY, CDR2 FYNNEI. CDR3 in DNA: TGTGCCAGCAGTCCCCAGGGGCTAGGGACAGATACGCAGTATTTT. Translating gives CASSPQGLGTDTQYF.

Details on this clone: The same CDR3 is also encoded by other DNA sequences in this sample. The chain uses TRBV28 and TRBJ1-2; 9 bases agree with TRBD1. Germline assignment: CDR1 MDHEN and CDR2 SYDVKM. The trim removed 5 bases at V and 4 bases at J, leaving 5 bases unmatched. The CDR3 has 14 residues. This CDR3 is CASSLGQGRYGYTF. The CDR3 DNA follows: TGTGCCAGCAGTCTGGGACAGGGTCGCTATGGCTACACCTTC.

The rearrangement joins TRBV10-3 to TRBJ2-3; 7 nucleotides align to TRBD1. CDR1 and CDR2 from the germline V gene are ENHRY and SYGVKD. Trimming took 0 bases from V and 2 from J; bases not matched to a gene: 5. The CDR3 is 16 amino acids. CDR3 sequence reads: CAISESWDSYTDTQYF. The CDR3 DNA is TGTGCCATCAGTGAGTCTTGGGACAGCTACACAGATACGCAGTATTTT.

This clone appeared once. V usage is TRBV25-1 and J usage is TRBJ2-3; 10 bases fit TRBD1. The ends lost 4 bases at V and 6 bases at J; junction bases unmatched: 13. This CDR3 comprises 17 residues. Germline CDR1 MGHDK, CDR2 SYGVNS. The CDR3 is CASSAHRQGARSDTQYF. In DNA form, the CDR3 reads TGTGCCAGCAGTGCGCACAGACAGGGGGCGAGGTCGGATACGCAGTATTTT.

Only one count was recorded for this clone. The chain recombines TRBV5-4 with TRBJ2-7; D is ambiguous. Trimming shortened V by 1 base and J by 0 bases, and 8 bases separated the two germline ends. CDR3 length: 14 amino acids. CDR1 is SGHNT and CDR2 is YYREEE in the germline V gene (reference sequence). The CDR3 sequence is CASSLSADSYEQYF. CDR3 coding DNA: TGTGCCAGCAGCTTGAGTGCGGACTCCTACGAGCAGTACTTC.

The CDR3 loop reads CASSFDRGYGYTF. CDR3 sequence (DNA): TGTGCCAGCAGTTTTGACAGGGGCTATGGCTACACCTTC. The chain combines TRBV28 with TRBJ1-2; the match to TRBD1 covers 8 bases. Germline assignment: CDR1 MDHEN and CDR2 SYDVKM. V was pared by 3 bases and J by 4 bases, with 1 base of the junction left unmatched. The CDR3 loop spans 13 amino acids.

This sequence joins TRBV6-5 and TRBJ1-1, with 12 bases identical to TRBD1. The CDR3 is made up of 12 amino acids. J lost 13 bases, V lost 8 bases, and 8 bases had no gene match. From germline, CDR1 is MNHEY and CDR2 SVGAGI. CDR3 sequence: CASVGTGGWGFF. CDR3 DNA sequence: TGTGCCAGCGTTGGGACAGGGGGCTGGGGTTTCTTT.

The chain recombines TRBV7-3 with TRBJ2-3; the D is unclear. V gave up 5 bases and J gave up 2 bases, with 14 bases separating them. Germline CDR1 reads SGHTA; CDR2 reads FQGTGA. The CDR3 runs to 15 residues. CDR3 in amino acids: CASSLYKMATDTQYF. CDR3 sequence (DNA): TGTGCCAGCAGCCTATACAAGATGGCCACAGATACGCAGTATTTT. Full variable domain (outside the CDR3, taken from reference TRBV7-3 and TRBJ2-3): GAGVSQTPSNKVTEKGKYVELRCDPISGHTALYWYRQSLGQGPEFLIYFQGTGAADDSGLPNDRFFAVRPEGSVSTLKIQRTERGDSAVYLCASSLYKMATDTQYFGPGTRLTVL.

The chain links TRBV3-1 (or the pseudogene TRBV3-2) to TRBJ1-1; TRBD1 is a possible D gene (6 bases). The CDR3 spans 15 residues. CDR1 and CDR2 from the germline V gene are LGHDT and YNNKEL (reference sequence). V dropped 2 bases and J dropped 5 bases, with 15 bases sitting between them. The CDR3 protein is CASSQPGAGVTEAFF. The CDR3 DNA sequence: TGTGCCAGCAGCCAACCCGGGGCAGGGGTTACTGAAGCTTTCTTT.

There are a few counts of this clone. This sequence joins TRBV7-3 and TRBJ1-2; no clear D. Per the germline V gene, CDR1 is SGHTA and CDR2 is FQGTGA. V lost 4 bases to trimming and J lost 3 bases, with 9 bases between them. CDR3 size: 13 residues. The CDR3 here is CASSSDGYYGYTF. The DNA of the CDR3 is TGTGCCAGCAGCTCGGACGGCTACTATGGCTACACCTTC.

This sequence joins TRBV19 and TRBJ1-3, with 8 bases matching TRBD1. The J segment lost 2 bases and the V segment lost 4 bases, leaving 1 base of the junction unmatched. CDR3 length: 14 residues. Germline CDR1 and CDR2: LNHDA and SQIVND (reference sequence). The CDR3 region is CASSTTGAGNTIYF. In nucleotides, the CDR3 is TGTGCCAGTAGTACGACAGGGGCTGGAAACACCATATATTTT.

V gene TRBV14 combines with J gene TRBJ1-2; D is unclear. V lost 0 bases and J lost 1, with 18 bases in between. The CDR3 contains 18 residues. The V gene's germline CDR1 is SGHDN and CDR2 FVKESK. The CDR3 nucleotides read TGTGCCAGCAGCCAAGATTATAGCGGGGAGGGAATTAACTATGGCTACACCTTC. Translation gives CASSQDYSGEGINYGYTF.

The CDR3 region is CASSEFPGGTGGNQPQHF. DNA for the CDR3: TGTGCCAGCAGTGAATTCCCGGGGGGCACAGGAGGCAATCAGCCCCAGCATTTT. The chain uses TRBV6-1 and TRBJ1-5, with a weak D call TRBD1 (6 bases). The CDR3 length is 18 residues. V lost 2 bases and J lost 2, with 19 bases in between. The germline V gene has CDR1 MNHNS and CDR2 SASEGT.

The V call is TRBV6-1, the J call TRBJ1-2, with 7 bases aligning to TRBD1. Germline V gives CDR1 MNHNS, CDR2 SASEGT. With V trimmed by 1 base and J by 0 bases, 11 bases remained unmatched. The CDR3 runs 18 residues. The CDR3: CASSEGQGGGDSNYGYTF. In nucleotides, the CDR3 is TGTGCCAGCAGTGAAGGGCAGGGAGGGGGCGATTCTAACTATGGCTACACCTTC.

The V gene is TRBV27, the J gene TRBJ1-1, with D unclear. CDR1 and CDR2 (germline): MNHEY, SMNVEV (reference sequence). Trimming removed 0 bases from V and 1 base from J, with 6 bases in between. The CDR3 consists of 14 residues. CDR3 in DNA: TGTGCCAGCAGTTTATCCCCCGGGAACACTGAAGCTTTCTTT. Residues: CASSLSPGNTEAFF.

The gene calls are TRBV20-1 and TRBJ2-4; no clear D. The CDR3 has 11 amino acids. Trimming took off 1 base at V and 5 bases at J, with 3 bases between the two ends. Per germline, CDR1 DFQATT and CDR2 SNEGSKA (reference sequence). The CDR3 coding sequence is TGCAGTGCTAGAGTGCAAAACATTCAGTACTTC. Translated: CSARVQNIQYF.